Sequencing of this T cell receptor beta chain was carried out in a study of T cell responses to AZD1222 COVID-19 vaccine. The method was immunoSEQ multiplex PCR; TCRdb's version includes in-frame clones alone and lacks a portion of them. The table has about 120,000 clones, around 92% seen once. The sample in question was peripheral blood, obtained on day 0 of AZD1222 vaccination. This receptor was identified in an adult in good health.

The DNA for the CDR3 is TGTGCCAGCAGCTTAAGGACTAGCGGGAGTATCCATGAGCAGTTCTTC. The encoded protein is CASSLRTSGSIHEQFF. The V call is TRBV7-3, the J call TRBJ2-1; 13 nucleotides align to TRBD2. The CDR3 contains 16 residues. V dropped 1 base and J dropped 8; count of bases not matched to a gene: 5. Germline CDR1 SGHTA, CDR2 FQGTGA. The entire variable domain, with the rest obtained from reference TRBV7-3 and TRBJ2-1, is as follows: GAGVSQTPSNKVTEKGKYVELRCDPISGHTALYWYRQSLGQGPEFLIYFQGTGAADDSGLPNDRFFAVRPEGSVSTLKIQRTERGDSAVYLCASSLRTSGSIHEQFFGPGTRLTVL.